This T cell receptor beta chain comes out of a study of blood T cell repertoires in COVID-19. Looking at the study overall: The United States, Italy and Spain provided the acute and convalescent COVID-19 samples.

Only in-frame clones appear in the TCRdb table, and some are missing; sequencing was by immunoSEQ multiplex PCR. The sample lists about 190,000 clones, more than 70% occurring once. In germline, CDR1 is LNHDA, CDR2 SQIVND (reference sequence). Trimming removed 6 bases at V and 0 bases at J, with 12 bases between. This CDR3 comprises 15 residues. The chain joins TRBV19 to TRBJ2-1; a possible D gene is TRBD2 (6 bases). This TCR was recovered from a woman aged 40 to 50 who had recovered from COVID-19. What was sequenced was peripheral blood. The DNA of the CDR3 is TGTGCCAGTAGCTCTGGGAGGAGCTCCTACAATGAGCAGTTCTTC. Residues: CASSSGRSSYNEQFF.